The 18 T cell receptor beta chains presented below share a single source sample, sequenced in a study of CD8 T cells in Susac syndrome. Random-hexamer reverse transcription was applied to 0.5 to 1 ug RNA. TCRdb re-analysed the immunoSEQ multiplex PCR reads in MiXCR, keeping a single row per CDR3 protein. Here the sample spans 160,000 or so distinct CDR3 sequences, approximately 94% being singletons. Sequenced input: CD4+ T cells from PBMCs. Source of these receptors: a human donor with multiple sclerosis.

This rearrangement joins TRBV20-1 to TRBJ2-7; no reliable D call. This CDR3 comprises 11 residues. Germline loops: CDR1 DFQATT, CDR2 SNEGSKA (reference sequence). Trimming shortened V by 6 bases and J by 6 bases, and 12 bases separated the two germline ends. In DNA form, the CDR3 reads TGCAGTGCCGCCGGCACCCGCGAGCAGTACTTC. Translation: CSAAGTREQYF.

DNA for the CDR3: TGTGCCAGCAGCACCCAGCGGGATGACATTCAGTACTTC. Protein: CASSTQRDDIQYF. The chain uses TRBV5-6 and TRBJ2-4, with 7 bases lining up with TRBD2. V lost 4 bases and J lost 8; bases outside the gene matches: 6. CDR3 length: 13 residues. Germline lookup yields CDR1 SGHDT and CDR2 YYEEEE. The full variable domain, rest sourced from reference TRBV5-6 and TRBJ2-4, is DAGVTQSPTHLIKTRGQQVTLRCSPKSGHDTVSWYQQALGQGPQFIFQYYEEEERQRGNFPDRFSGHQFPNYSSELNVNALLLGDSALYLCASSTQRDDIQYFGAGTRLSVL.

The chain recombines TRBV27 with TRBJ2-7; TRBD2 agrees at 7 bases. Looked up from germline, CDR1 is MNHEY and CDR2 is SMNVEV (reference sequence). The CDR3 has 12 residues. After removal of 1 base from V and 10 bases from J, the junction contained 4 bases not matched to a gene. The CDR3 spells CASSLYGRFQYF. The CDR3 nucleotides are TGTGCCAGCAGTTTATACGGGAGGTTTCAGTACTTC.

The chain links TRBV5-4 to TRBJ2-7; D possibly corresponds to TRBD1 (6 bases). The CDR3 runs 16 residues. Germline lookup yields CDR1 SGHNT and CDR2 YYREEE (reference sequence). Trimming took 1 base from V and 2 from J, leaving 16 bases between them. CDR3 nucleotides: TGTGCCAGCAGCTTGATACAGGGATTCGAGACCTACGAGCAGTACTTC. Its protein is CASSLIQGFETYEQYF.

This sequence joins TRBV3-1 and TRBJ2-7, with TRBD2 matching 7 bases. The CDR3 is 16 amino acids. Germline lookup yields CDR1 LGHDT and CDR2 YNNKEL (reference sequence). The trim removed 4 bases at V and 5 bases at J, leaving 14 bases unmatched. DNA of the CDR3: TGTGCCAGCAGCCGCCGCCCTGGCGGGAGTGGGAACGAGCAGTACTTC. Protein product: CASSRRPGGSGNEQYF.

This clonotype has only one observation. The V call is TRBV29-1, the J call TRBJ1-1; 8 bases are shared with TRBD1. CDR1 and CDR2 (germline): SQVTM, ANQGSEA. V lost 4 bases, J lost 7 bases, and 2 bases stayed unmatched. The CDR3 has 11 residues. DNA for the CDR3: TGCAGCGTTGCGACAGGGGATGAAGCTTTCTTT. Its protein is CSVATGDEAFF.

The V call is TRBV6-5, the J call TRBJ1-2, with D perhaps TRBD1 (5 bases). With 0 bases removed from V and 4 bases from J, the gap between germline ends came to 9 bases. Germline V CDR1 and CDR2: MNHEY, SVGAGI. CDR3 size: 14 residues. The CDR3 DNA sequence: TGTGCCAGCAGTTACTCGACAGCCTTCTATGGCTACACCTTC. As protein: CASSYSTAFYGYTF.

This clonotype was counted a single time. J is TRBJ2-1 and V is TRBV7-3, with TRBD2 as a possible D gene (6 bases). This CDR3 region has 15 residues. The V end was cut by 5 bases, the J end by 0 bases, with 11 bases between. CDR1 and CDR2 from the germline V gene are SGHTA and FQGTGA. The CDR3 here is CASSQGTPSYNEQFF. For the CDR3, the DNA is TGTGCCAGCAGCCAAGGGACTCCCTCCTACAATGAGCAGTTCTTC.

The chain is built from TRBV29-1 and TRBJ1-4; 7 positions agree with TRBD1. The CDR3 contains 13 residues. Per germline, CDR1 SQVTM and CDR2 ANQGSEA. V gave up 4 bases and J gave up 3 bases; unmatched junction bases: 2. As DNA, the CDR3 is TGCAGCGTTGCAGACAGGGCTAATGAAAAACTGTTTTTT. It is translated as CSVADRANEKLFF. Full variable domain (remainder filled in from reference TRBV29-1 and TRBJ1-4): SAVISQKPSRDICQRGTSLTIQCQVDSQVTMMFWYRQQPGQSLTLIATANQGSEATYESGFVIDKFPISRPNLTFSTLTVSNMSPEDSSIYLCSVADRANEKLFFGSGTQLSVL.

V gene TRBV5-1 combines with J gene TRBJ2-7; the D gene is possibly TRBD2 (6 bases). CDR3 length: 13 residues. Looked up from germline, CDR1 is SGHRS and CDR2 is YFSETQ. V gave up 1 base and J gave up 3 bases, with 8 bases separating them. The CDR3 spells CASSLSGVYEQYF. CDR3 nucleotides: TGCGCCAGCAGCTTGTCGGGGGTCTACGAGCAGTACTTC.

The V and J genes are TRBV7-2 and TRBJ2-7, with 7 bases aligning to TRBD1. The CDR3 runs to 13 residues. In germline, CDR1 is SGHTA, CDR2 FQGNSA. The junction had 3 bases not matched to a gene; V was cut back by 1 base and J by 6 bases. This chain's CDR3 is CASSLEQGIEQYF. CDR3 DNA: TGTGCCAGCAGCTTAGAACAGGGGATCGAGCAGTACTTC.

The chain couples TRBV28 to TRBJ2-7, with D perhaps TRBD1 or TRBD2 (5 bases each). CDR1 and CDR2 (germline): MDHEN, SYDVKM. CDR3 length equals 14 residues. The V gene lost 6 bases and the J gene lost 6 bases, with 18 bases spanning the gap. The CDR3 is CASRLQGRGGEQYF. CDR3 coding DNA: TGTGCCAGCAGGCTCCAGGGAAGAGGAGGCGAGCAGTACTTC.

J is TRBJ1-5 and V is TRBV28, with D possibly being TRBD1 (6 bases). CDR1 is MDHEN and CDR2 is SYDVKM in the germline V gene. CDR3 length equals 14 residues. Trimming shortened V by 10 bases and J by 6 bases, and 19 bases separated the two germline ends. In DNA, the CDR3 is TGTGCCACCGTGGGACAACCACACAGTCAGCCCCAGCATTTT. It specifies CATVGQPHSQPQHF.

The CDR3 coding sequence is TGTGCCACCAGTGACCCAGGGGAGGGAGAGCAGTTCTTC. Translated, it gives CATSDPGEGEQFF. The gene calls are TRBV24-1 and TRBJ2-1; D is possibly TRBD2 (7 bases). Germline V gene lookup returns CDR1 KGHDR and CDR2 SFDVKD. With 4 bases removed from V and 10 bases from J, the gap between germline ends came to 13 bases. CDR3 length: 13 residues.

V is TRBV10-3 and J is TRBJ2-7; 12 bases are shared with TRBD2. Germline V lookup: CDR1 ENHRY, CDR2 SYGVKD. V was pared by 0 bases and J by 4 bases, with 1 base of the junction left unmatched. CDR3 length: 15 residues. CDR3: CAISESLAGGYEQYF. CDR3 bases: TGTGCCATCAGTGAGTCACTAGCGGGAGGTTACGAGCAGTACTTC.

This chain links TRBV7-9 with TRBJ1-4, with TRBD1 matching over 7 bases. Germline V CDR1 and CDR2: SEHNR, FQNEAQ (reference sequence). V dropped 5 bases and J dropped 5; count of bases not matched to a gene: 8. The CDR3 spans 15 residues. Here the CDR3 DNA reads TGTGCCAGCAGCCCGATGACAGGGTCGAATGAAAAACTGTTTTTT. This encodes CASSPMTGSNEKLFF.

The chain joins TRBV30 to TRBJ2-5; D is unresolved. Germline loops: CDR1 GTSNPN, CDR2 SVGIG (reference sequence). The CDR3 extends over 10 amino acids. The V end was cut by 1 base, the J end by 5 bases, with 2 bases between. This CDR3 reads CAWSAETQYF. The CDR3 DNA sequence: TGTGCCTGGAGTGCGGAGACCCAGTACTTC.

The chain combines TRBV29-1 with TRBJ2-2; D possibly matches TRBD1 or TRBD2 (5 bases each). Germline lookup yields CDR1 SQVTM and CDR2 ANQGSEA. V was shortened by 5 bases and J by 2 bases, with 9 bases between the two germline ends. This CDR3 comprises 13 residues. The CDR3 nucleotides are TGCAGCGTTTACCGGGACAACACCGGGGAGCTGTTTTTT. This gives the protein CSVYRDNTGELFF.